A single sample is the source of the 30 T cell receptor beta chains below, sequenced in a study of T-cell reconstitution after alpha-beta-depleted transplantation in children. A TCRbeta library incorporating unique molecular identifiers was prepared. TCRdb reprocessed the PCR reads with MiXCR, giving one entry per CDR3 protein. The sample contains 250,000 to 400,000 distinct CDR3 sequences, around 25% of which appear only once. This specimen consisted of PBMCs, mostly from graft donor cells, obtained 180 days after TCRalphabeta/CD19-depleted stem cell transplant. The source of these receptors is a male patient younger than 18 who had a stem cell transplant for acute lymphoblastic leukemia, so the T cells may come from the graft donor.

This clonotype was found many times. This chain links TRBV6-2 or TRBV6-3 with TRBJ2-2, with TRBD1 as a possible D gene (6 bases). This CDR3 has 14 amino acids. Germline V gene lookup returns CDR1 MNHEY and CDR2 SVGEGT. V was clipped by 5 bases and J by 5 bases, with 12 bases between them. This chain's CDR3 is CASSALQGTGELFF. The CDR3, as DNA: TGTGCCAGCAGTGCCCTGCAGGGGACCGGGGAGCTGTTTTTT.

There are a few counts of this clonotype. The V and J genes are TRBV29-1 and TRBJ1-1; tentative D call: TRBD1 (5 bases). In germline, CDR1 is SQVTM, CDR2 ANQGSEA. Between the trimmed V and J ends, which lost 6 bases and 1 base, there was a span of 12 bases. CDR3 length: 13 residues. The DNA of the CDR3 is TGCAGCGTCTATGGGACGGGGAACACTGAAGCTTTCTTT. Amino acids: CSVYGTGNTEAFF.

The chain uses TRBV5-1 and TRBJ2-7; D is possibly TRBD2 (6 bases). V shed 0 bases and J shed 4 bases, with 17 bases lying between them. CDR1 is SGHRS, CDR2 YFSETQ, per germline. The CDR3 extends over 16 amino acids. The CDR3 nucleotides read TGCGCCAGCAGCTTGGACTGGGACTCCTTTTATTACGAGCAGTACTTC. This codes for CASSLDWDSFYYEQYF.

The genes are TRBV13 and TRBJ2-7; D is unresolved. This CDR3 region has 13 residues. The V and J ends lost 1 base and 3 bases respectively, with 7 bases between them. Germline loops: CDR1 PRHDT, CDR2 FYEKMQ (reference sequence). CDR3 amino acids: CASSLDSHYEQYF. The CDR3 nucleotides read TGTGCCAGCAGCTTAGATAGCCACTACGAGCAGTACTTC.

This clonotype was detected a few times. V gene TRBV20-1 combines with J gene TRBJ2-7; D is perhaps TRBD1 (6 bases). Germline V gene lookup returns CDR1 DFQATT and CDR2 SNEGSKA (reference sequence). This CDR3 is built from 15 residues. V was trimmed by 1 base and J by 2 bases, leaving 15 bases between them. The CDR3 sequence is CSARGPRQATYEQYF. DNA of the CDR3: TGCAGTGCTAGAGGCCCACGACAGGCTACCTACGAGCAGTACTTC.

The rearrangement uses TRBV20-1 and TRBJ2-3; D not certain. In germline, CDR1 is DFQATT, CDR2 SNEGSKA (reference sequence). V lost 1 base, J lost 0 bases, and 11 bases lay in between. The CDR3 has 15 amino acids. CDR3 amino acids: CSARVMIPSTDTQYF. CDR3 nucleotide sequence: TGCAGTGCTAGAGTAATGATACCTAGCACAGATACGCAGTATTTT.

The chain's CDR3 is CASSSHVRSPDTQYF. The CDR3 nucleotides read TGTGCCAGCAGCTCTCATGTCAGGTCTCCAGATACGCAGTATTTT. The chain uses TRBV7-2 and TRBJ2-3; unclear D gene. Germline CDR1 is SGHTA and CDR2 is FQGNSA. V lost 4 bases, J lost 4 bases, and 15 bases lay in between. The CDR3 is made up of 15 amino acids.

In DNA form, the CDR3 reads TGTGCCAGCAGTTACACCTGGACAGGGAGGATAAGATATGGCTACACCTTC. This sequence encodes CASSYTWTGRIRYGYTF. The chain employs TRBV6-5 and TRBJ1-2; TRBD1 agrees at 8 bases. V lost 2 bases, J lost 5 bases, and 13 bases stayed unmatched. The CDR3 runs 17 residues. From germline, CDR1 is MNHEY and CDR2 SVGAGI.

In this sample, this clonotype turned up a few times. This chain links TRBV7-9 with TRBJ2-3; 8 bases are a match to TRBD1. J gave up 2 bases and V 5 bases, and 9 bases lay outside the gene matches. The CDR3 length is 16 residues. The germline V gene has CDR1 SEHNR and CDR2 FQNEAQ (reference sequence). The CDR3 DNA sequence: TGTGCCAGCAGCCCCTCAGGACAGGGAATCACAGATACGCAGTATTTT. Its protein product is CASSPSGQGITDTQYF.

This clonotype has a handful of counts. The rearrangement uses TRBV2 and TRBJ1-2; D unresolved. CDR1 SNHLY and CDR2 FYNNEI come from the germline V gene. Trimming took 6 bases from V and 5 from J, leaving 7 bases between them. The CDR3 runs 11 residues. CDR3 residues: CASRREYGYTF. DNA for the CDR3: TGTGCCAGCAGGCGGGAGTATGGCTACACCTTC.

This rearrangement joins TRBV5-6 to TRBJ1-1; D is unresolved. V shed 2 bases and J shed 3 bases, with 5 bases lying between them. Germline values: CDR1 SGHDT, CDR2 YYEEEE. This CDR3 has 12 residues. The CDR3 nucleotides are TGTGCCAGCAGCTTCCGCTACACTGAAGCTTTCTTT. This gives the protein CASSFRYTEAFF.

This chain uses TRBV7-9 with TRBJ2-7; D is possibly TRBD1 (6 bases). CDR3 length equals 13 residues. Trimming stripped 3 bases from V and 6 bases from J, with 12 bases between. Germline CDR1 SEHNR, CDR2 FQNEAQ (reference sequence). The CDR3 DNA is TGTGCCAGCAGCTTGGAGACAGGTCCCGAGCAGTACTTC. Translated, it gives CASSLETGPEQYF.

This clonotype was detected only a few times. The chain uses TRBV5-1 and TRBJ2-1; TRBD2 might be the D (5 bases). Between the trimmed V and J ends, which lost 2 bases and 5 bases, there was a span of 11 bases. Germline CDR1 SGHRS, CDR2 YFSETQ. CDR3 length: 14 amino acids. The CDR3 sequence: CASSFGSVDNEQFF. Written as DNA, the CDR3 is TGCGCCAGCAGCTTCGGTAGCGTAGACAATGAGCAGTTCTTC.

This clonotype was seen more than once but under ten times. The chain links TRBV7-9 to TRBJ2-2; no reliable D call. Per germline, CDR1 SEHNR and CDR2 FQNEAQ (reference sequence). The CDR3 has 14 residues. V lost 2 bases and J lost 7, with 11 bases in between. The CDR3 loop reads CASSLTNTFGELFF. The CDR3 nucleotides read TGTGCCAGCAGCTTAACTAACACCTTCGGGGAGCTGTTTTTT.

This clonotype came up a few times. V gene TRBV15 combines with J gene TRBJ2-1; 14 nucleotides line up with TRBD2. The V gene end was trimmed by 1 base and the J gene end by 4 bases; junction bases not matched to a gene: 3. The germline CDR1 and CDR2 sequences are LNHNV and YYDKDF (reference sequence). The CDR3 contains 17 residues. The DNA of the CDR3 is TGTGCCACCAGCAGAGCCCGACTAGCGGGAGGGTACAATGAGCAGTTCTTC. Translating it yields CATSRARLAGGYNEQFF.

The chain recombines TRBV28 with TRBJ1-5; D is ambiguous. The V and J ends lost 8 bases and 1 base respectively, with 6 bases between them. Germline V gives CDR1 MDHEN, CDR2 SYDVKM. The CDR3 spans 12 residues. DNA for the CDR3: TGTGCCAGCCGGGAGAGCAATCAGCCCCAGCATTTT. The encoded protein is CASRESNQPQHF.

The chain is built from TRBV7-9 and TRBJ1-6; the D is unclear. V was trimmed by 3 bases and J by 6 bases, leaving 9 bases between them. Per germline, CDR1 SEHNR and CDR2 FQNEAQ (reference sequence). There are 14 residues in the CDR3. The CDR3 here is CASSFETSNSPLHF. The DNA for the CDR3 is TGTGCCAGCAGCTTCGAGACGTCTAATTCACCCCTCCACTTT.

This clonotype was picked up a small number of times. This sequence joins TRBV4-1 and TRBJ2-1, with D unclear. The length of the CDR3 is 13 residues. Germline V gene data show CDR1 as MGHRA and CDR2 as YSYEKL. Trimming shortened V by 2 bases and J by 8 bases, and 10 bases separated the two germline ends. The DNA of the CDR3 is TGCGCCAGCAGCCAACTTTTCAGAGATGAGCAGTTCTTC. Translating it yields CASSQLFRDEQFF.

This clonotype occurred many times. V gene TRBV10-3 combines with J gene TRBJ1-1, with D uncertain. The CDR3 extends over 12 amino acids. Germline V gives CDR1 ENHRY, CDR2 SYGVKD. The germline V and J ends were trimmed by 4 bases and 8 bases, with 11 bases remaining between them. This chain's CDR3 is CAISAGVREAFF. The CDR3, as DNA: TGTGCCATCAGTGCTGGAGTCAGGGAAGCTTTCTTT.

This sequence joins TRBV2 and TRBJ2-3; tentatively, D is TRBD1 or TRBD2 (5 bases each). The CDR3 length is 15 residues. V gave up 3 bases and J gave up 0 bases, with 10 bases separating them. Germline CDR1 and CDR2: SNHLY and FYNNEI. The CDR3 is CASSDWGSSTDTQYF. For the CDR3, the DNA is TGTGCCAGCAGTGACTGGGGGTCTAGCACAGATACGCAGTATTTT. Using reference TRBV2 and TRBJ2-3 for the parts outside the CDR3, the full variable domain is EPEVTQTPSHQVTQMGQEVILRCVPISNHLYFYWYRQILGQKVEFLVSFYNNEISEKSEIFDDQFSVERPDGSNFTLKIRSTKLEDSAMYFCASSDWGSSTDTQYFGPGTRLTVL.

This clonotype turned up a few times. The chain has TRBV25-1 and TRBJ1-1, with D possibly matching TRBD1 (5 bases). V gave up 1 base and J gave up 4 bases, with 13 bases separating them. Germline CDR1 reads MGHDK; CDR2 reads SYGVNS. The CDR3 consists of 15 residues. CDR3 sequence reads: CASSEWGGASTEAFF. The CDR3 DNA is TGTGCCAGCAGTGAATGGGGAGGGGCAAGCACTGAAGCTTTCTTT.

This clonotype was picked up a small number of times. The chain has TRBV5-1 and TRBJ2-7; D tentatively fits TRBD1 or TRBD2 (5 bases each). V was clipped by 3 bases and J by 4 bases, with 8 bases between them. The germline gives CDR1 SGHRS, CDR2 YFSETQ. The CDR3 loop spans 12 amino acids. CDR3 coding DNA: TGCGCCAGCAGCTGGGACGCTTACGAGCAGTACTTC. Its protein is CASSWDAYEQYF.

This clonotype was counted a few times. The genes are TRBV9 and TRBJ2-5; a possible D gene is TRBD1 (6 bases). Trimming stripped 0 bases from V and 5 bases from J, with 17 bases between. The CDR3 is 16 amino acids. From germline, CDR1 is SGDLS and CDR2 YYNGEE. The CDR3 spells CASSVAGQGLLETQYF. Written as DNA, the CDR3 is TGTGCCAGCAGCGTAGCTGGGCAGGGGCTTCTGGAGACCCAGTACTTC.

V gene TRBV11-1 combines with J gene TRBJ1-1; D may be TRBD1 (5 bases). V lost 1 base and J 0 bases, leaving 18 bases between the germline ends. The CDR3 extends over 18 amino acids. CDR1 is SGHAT and CDR2 is FQDESV in the germline V gene (reference sequence). The CDR3 DNA reads TGTGCCAGCAGCTTAGGGTTCGGGACTCCCACGATGAACACTGAAGCTTTCTTT. Translating gives CASSLGFGTPTMNTEAFF.

In its sample, this clonotype was seen a few times. The chain uses TRBV12-3 or TRBV12-4 and TRBJ2-7; maybe TRBD2 (5 bases). There are 13 residues in the CDR3. With 6 bases removed from V and 3 bases from J, the gap between germline ends came to 12 bases. The DNA for the CDR3 is TGTGCCAGCAGCAGGACTTCCTACTACGAGCAGTACTTC. The encoded protein is CASSRTSYYEQYF.

This sequence joins TRBV6-5 and TRBJ2-1; the match to TRBD2 covers 12 bases. The germline CDR1 and CDR2 sequences are MNHEY and SVGAGI. This CDR3 is built from 16 residues. J lost 10 bases, V lost 5 bases, and 12 bases had no gene match. CDR3 sequence: CASSPWTSGIPSEQFF. CDR3 nucleotides: TGTGCCAGCAGTCCCTGGACTAGCGGGATACCTTCCGAGCAGTTCTTC.

This clonotype has a handful of counts. This rearrangement joins TRBV9 to TRBJ2-1; either TRBD1 or TRBD2 may fit D (6 bases each). CDR1 is SGDLS and CDR2 is YYNGEE in the germline V gene. The CDR3 has 15 amino acids. Trimming pared 2 bases from V and 6 bases from J, leaving 15 bases between. This chain's CDR3 is CASSVGPGASNEQFF. The CDR3 DNA follows: TGTGCCAGCAGCGTGGGACCGGGGGCTAGCAATGAGCAGTTCTTC.

The chain uses TRBV18 and TRBJ2-7; 8 bases fit TRBD2. Losses at the gene ends were 2 bases for V and 2 bases for J; bases not matched to a gene: 5. The germline V gene encodes CDR1 KGHSH and CDR2 LQKENI. The CDR3 is made up of 15 amino acids. CDR3 amino acids: CASSPTGGPPYEQYF. CDR3 DNA sequence: TGTGCCAGCTCACCAACGGGAGGGCCACCCTACGAGCAGTACTTC.

The chain couples TRBV4-1 to TRBJ2-3, with 7 bases aligning to TRBD2. V dropped 1 base and J dropped 0; count of bases not matched to a gene: 4. This CDR3 comprises 16 residues. Germline V gene lookup returns CDR1 MGHRA and CDR2 YSYEKL. CDR3 in DNA: TGCGCCAGCAGCCAAGTATACGGGGGGAGCACAGATACGCAGTATTTT. As protein: CASSQVYGGSTDTQYF.

This clonotype came up a few times. The chain couples TRBV20-1 to TRBJ2-7, with D perhaps TRBD2 (6 bases). In germline, CDR1 is DFQATT, CDR2 SNEGSKA (reference sequence). V was shortened by 3 bases and J by 3 bases, with 15 bases between the two germline ends. This CDR3 region has 14 residues. CDR3: CSARAGSPLYEQYF. Written as DNA, the CDR3 is TGCAGTGCTAGGGCGGGGTCCCCCCTCTACGAGCAGTACTTC.